What follows are 7 T cell receptor beta chains derived from one specimen sequenced in a study of blood T cell repertoires in COVID-19. The repertoire was sequenced with immunoSEQ multiplex PCR; TCRdb's copy has only in-frame clones and lacks some. The sample has 100,000 or so clones; 87% are singletons. What was sequenced was peripheral blood. The receptor source for this set is a woman aged 45-59 years with COVID-19, enrolled during active disease.

The CDR3 DNA follows: TGTGCCACCAGCAGAGATAGAAGCTCCTATAATTCACCCCTCCACTTT. Its protein is CATSRDRSSYNSPLHF. J is TRBJ1-6 and V is TRBV15, with D hard to call. The germline V gene encodes CDR1 LNHNV and CDR2 YYDKDF (reference sequence). V was shortened by 0 bases and J by 0 bases, with 6 bases between the two germline ends. The CDR3 has 16 residues.

CDR3 nucleotides: TGTGCCAGCAGCGTGGGACATAACACCGGGGAGCTGTTTTTT. Its protein is CASSVGHNTGELFF. The V gene is TRBV11-2, the J gene TRBJ2-2; the D gene is possibly TRBD1 (6 bases). CDR3 length: 14 residues. From germline, CDR1 is SGHAT and CDR2 FQNNGV. V was cut by 5 bases and J by 2 bases, with 9 bases left in between.

The rearrangement links TRBV29-1 to TRBJ2-4; TRBD2 is a possible D gene (6 bases). Trimming took 4 bases from V and 8 from J, leaving 12 bases between them. The CDR3 contains 12 residues. Germline V gives CDR1 SQVTM, CDR2 ANQGSEA. Here the CDR3 reads CSVVEGSHIQYF. The CDR3 nucleotides are TGCAGCGTTGTGGAGGGTTCACACATTCAGTACTTC.

The rearrangement links TRBV7-6 to TRBJ2-7; 7 bases map to TRBD1. The CDR3 extends over 16 amino acids. V lost 5 bases and J lost 2; bases outside the gene matches: 12. Per the germline V gene, CDR1 is SGHVS and CDR2 is FNYEAQ. The CDR3 bases are TGTGCCAGCAGCACGATACGGGACAGTCGTCCCTACGAGCAGTACTTC. It codes for CASSTIRDSRPYEQYF.

This chain links TRBV9 with TRBJ2-7, with 8 bases that match TRBD1. This CDR3 has 13 residues. Per germline, CDR1 SGDLS and CDR2 YYNGEE. Losses at the gene ends were 3 bases for V and 6 bases for J; bases not matched to a gene: 5. In DNA, the CDR3 is TGTGCCAGCAGCGCGGACAGGGCTGGCGAGCAGTACTTC. This translates into CASSADRAGEQYF.

This chain joins TRBV10-3 and TRBJ1-2; a weak D match, TRBD1 (5 bases). Germline CDR1 is ENHRY and CDR2 is SYGVKD. The CDR3 has 13 residues. V was pared by 8 bases and J by 2 bases, with 12 bases between. The DNA of the CDR3 is TGTGCCATCCGAGACAGCCAGAACTATGGCTACACCTTC. Protein sequence: CAIRDSQNYGYTF.

The chain joins TRBV30 to TRBJ1-1, with D tentatively TRBD1 (5 bases). The V end was cut by 4 bases, the J end by 0 bases, with 15 bases between. This CDR3 spans 15 amino acids. Germline V gene sequence: CDR1 GTSNPN, CDR2 SVGIG (reference sequence). CDR3: CAWTDTGLLNTEAFF. CDR3 in DNA: TGTGCCTGGACCGATACGGGACTCCTGAACACTGAAGCTTTCTTT. Looking up the rest from reference TRBV30 and TRBJ1-1 gives the full variable domain: SQTIHQWPATLVQPVGSPLSLECTVEGTSNPNLYWYRQAAGRGLQLLFYSVGIGQISSEVPQNLSASRPQDRQFILSSKKLLLSDSGFYLCAWTDTGLLNTEAFFGQGTRLTVV.